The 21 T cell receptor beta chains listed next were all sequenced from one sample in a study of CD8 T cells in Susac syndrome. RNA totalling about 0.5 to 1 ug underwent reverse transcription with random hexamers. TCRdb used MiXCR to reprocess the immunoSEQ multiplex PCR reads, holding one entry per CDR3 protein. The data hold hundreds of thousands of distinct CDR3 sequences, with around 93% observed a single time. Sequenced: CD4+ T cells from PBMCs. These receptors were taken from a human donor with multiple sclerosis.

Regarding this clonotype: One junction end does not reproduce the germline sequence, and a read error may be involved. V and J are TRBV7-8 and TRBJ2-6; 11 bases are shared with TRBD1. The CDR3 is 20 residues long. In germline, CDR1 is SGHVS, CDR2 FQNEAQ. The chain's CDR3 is CASSSRGQGAHFSGANVLTF. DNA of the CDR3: TGTGCCAGCAGCTCCCGAGGACAGGGGGCTCATTTCTCTGGGGCCAACGTCCTAACTTTC. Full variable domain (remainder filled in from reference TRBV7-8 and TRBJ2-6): GAGVSQSPRYKVAKRGQDVALRCDPISGHVSLFWYQQALGQGPEFLTYFQNEAQLDKSGLPSDRFFAERPEGSVSTLKIQRTQQEDSAVYLCASSSRGQGAHFSGANVLTFGAGSRLTVL.

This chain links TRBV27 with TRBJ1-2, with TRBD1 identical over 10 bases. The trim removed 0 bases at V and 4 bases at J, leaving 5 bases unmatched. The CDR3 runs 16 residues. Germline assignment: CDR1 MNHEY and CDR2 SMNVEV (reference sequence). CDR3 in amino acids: CASSLSPGQGRYGYTF. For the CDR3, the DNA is TGTGCCAGCAGTTTATCGCCGGGACAGGGGCGCTATGGCTACACCTTC.

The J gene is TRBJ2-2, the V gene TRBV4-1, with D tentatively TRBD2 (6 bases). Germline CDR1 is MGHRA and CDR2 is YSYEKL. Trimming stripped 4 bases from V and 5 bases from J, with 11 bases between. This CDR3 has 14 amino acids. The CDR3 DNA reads TGCGCCAGCAGCCCGGTGGGAGGTACCGGGGAGCTGTTTTTT. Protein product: CASSPVGGTGELFF.

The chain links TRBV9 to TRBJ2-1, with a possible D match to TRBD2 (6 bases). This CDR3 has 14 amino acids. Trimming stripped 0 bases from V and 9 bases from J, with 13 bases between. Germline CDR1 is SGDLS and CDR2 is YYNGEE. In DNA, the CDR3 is TGTGCCAGCAGCGTAGCGGCGGGGTCTTTTGAGCAGTTCTTC. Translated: CASSVAAGSFEQFF.

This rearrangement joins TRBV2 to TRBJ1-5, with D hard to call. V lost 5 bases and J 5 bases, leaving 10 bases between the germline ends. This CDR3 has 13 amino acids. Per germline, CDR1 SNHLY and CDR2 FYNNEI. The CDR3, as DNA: TGTGCCAGCAGTCCCGCGGGTTATCAGCCCCAGCATTTT. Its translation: CASSPAGYQPQHF. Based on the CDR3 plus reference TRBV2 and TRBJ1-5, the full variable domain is EPEVTQTPSHQVTQMGQEVILRCVPISNHLYFYWYRQILGQKVEFLVSFYNNEISEKSEIFDDQFSVERPDGSNFTLKIRSTKLEDSAMYFCASSPAGYQPQHFGDGTRLSIL.

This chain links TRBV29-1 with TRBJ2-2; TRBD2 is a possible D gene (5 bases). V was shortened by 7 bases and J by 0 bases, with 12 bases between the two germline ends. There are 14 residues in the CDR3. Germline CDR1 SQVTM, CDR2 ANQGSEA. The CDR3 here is CSASGSANTGELFF. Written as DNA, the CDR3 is TGCAGCGCCTCTGGTAGCGCGAACACCGGGGAGCTGTTTTTT.

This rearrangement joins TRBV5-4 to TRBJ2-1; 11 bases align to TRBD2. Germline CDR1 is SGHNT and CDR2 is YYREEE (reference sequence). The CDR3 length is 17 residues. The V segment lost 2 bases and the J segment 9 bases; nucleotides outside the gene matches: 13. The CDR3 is CASSLGVLAGGHGEQFF. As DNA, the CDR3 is TGTGCCAGCAGCTTAGGGGTCCTAGCGGGGGGCCATGGTGAGCAGTTCTTC.

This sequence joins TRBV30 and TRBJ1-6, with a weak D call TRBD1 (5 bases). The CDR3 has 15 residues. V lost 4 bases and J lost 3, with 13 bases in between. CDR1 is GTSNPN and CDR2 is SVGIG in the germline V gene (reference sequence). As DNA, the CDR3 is TGTGCCTGGACCCCGCGGGGGAACTATAATTCACCCCTCCACTTT. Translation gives CAWTPRGNYNSPLHF.

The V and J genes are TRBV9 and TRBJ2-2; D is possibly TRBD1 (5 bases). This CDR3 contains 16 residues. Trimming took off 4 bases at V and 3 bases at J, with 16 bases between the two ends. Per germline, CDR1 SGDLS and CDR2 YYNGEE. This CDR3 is CASSPTGGAYTGELFF. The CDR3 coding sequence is TGTGCCAGCAGCCCGACGGGTGGGGCTTACACCGGGGAGCTGTTTTTT.

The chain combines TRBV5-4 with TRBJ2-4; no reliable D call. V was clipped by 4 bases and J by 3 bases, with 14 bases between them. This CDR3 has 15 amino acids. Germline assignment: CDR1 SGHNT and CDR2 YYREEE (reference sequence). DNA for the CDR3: TGTGCCAGCAGCCTCCAGACGGCTGGCAAAAACATTCAGTACTTC. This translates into CASSLQTAGKNIQYF. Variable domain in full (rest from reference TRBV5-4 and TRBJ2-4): ETGVTQSPTHLIKTRGQQVTLRCSSQSGHNTVSWYQQALGQGPQFIFQYYREEENGRGNFPPRFSGLQFPNYSSELNVNALELDDSALYLCASSLQTAGKNIQYFGAGTRLSVL.

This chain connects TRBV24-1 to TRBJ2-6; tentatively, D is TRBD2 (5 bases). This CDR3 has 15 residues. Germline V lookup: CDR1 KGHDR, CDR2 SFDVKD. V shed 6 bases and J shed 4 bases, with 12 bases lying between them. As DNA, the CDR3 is TGTGCCACCAGTCGCCCGGGGTCCGGGGCCAACGTCCTGACTTTC. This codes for CATSRPGSGANVLTF.

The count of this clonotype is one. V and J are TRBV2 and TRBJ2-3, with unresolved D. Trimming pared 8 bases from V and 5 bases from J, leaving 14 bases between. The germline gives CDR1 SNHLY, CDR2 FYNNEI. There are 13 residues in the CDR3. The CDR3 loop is CASGSTLGDTQYF. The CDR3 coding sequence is TGTGCCAGCGGGTCCACGCTTGGAGATACGCAGTATTTT. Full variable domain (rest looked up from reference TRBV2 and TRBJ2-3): EPEVTQTPSHQVTQMGQEVILRCVPISNHLYFYWYRQILGQKVEFLVSFYNNEISEKSEIFDDQFSVERPDGSNFTLKIRSTKLEDSAMYFCASGSTLGDTQYFGPGTRLTVL.

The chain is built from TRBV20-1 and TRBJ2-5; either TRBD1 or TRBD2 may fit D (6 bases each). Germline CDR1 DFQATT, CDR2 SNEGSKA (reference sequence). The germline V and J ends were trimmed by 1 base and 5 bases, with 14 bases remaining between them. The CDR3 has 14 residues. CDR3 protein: CSARGLTGRETQYF. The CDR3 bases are TGCAGTGCTAGAGGTTTAACAGGGAGGGAGACCCAGTACTTC.

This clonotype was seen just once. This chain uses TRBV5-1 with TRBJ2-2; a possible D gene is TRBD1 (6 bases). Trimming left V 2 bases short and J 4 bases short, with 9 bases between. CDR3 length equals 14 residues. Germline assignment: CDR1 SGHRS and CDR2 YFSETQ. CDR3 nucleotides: TGCGCCAGCAGCTTCGGACAGTCCACCGGGGAGCTGTTTTTT. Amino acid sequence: CASSFGQSTGELFF.

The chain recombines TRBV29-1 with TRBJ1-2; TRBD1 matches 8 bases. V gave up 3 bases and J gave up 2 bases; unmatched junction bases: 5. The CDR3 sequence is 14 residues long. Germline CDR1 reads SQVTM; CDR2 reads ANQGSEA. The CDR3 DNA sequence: TGCAGCGTTGAGGACCCAGGGGGCAACTATGGCTACACCTTC. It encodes CSVEDPGGNYGYTF.

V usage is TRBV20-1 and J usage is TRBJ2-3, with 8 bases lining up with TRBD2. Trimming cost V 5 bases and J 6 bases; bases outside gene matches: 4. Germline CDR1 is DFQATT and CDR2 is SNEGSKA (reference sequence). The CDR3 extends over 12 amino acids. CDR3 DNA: TGCAGTGCTGGGACTAGTGGCGATACGCAGTATTTT. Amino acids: CSAGTSGDTQYF.

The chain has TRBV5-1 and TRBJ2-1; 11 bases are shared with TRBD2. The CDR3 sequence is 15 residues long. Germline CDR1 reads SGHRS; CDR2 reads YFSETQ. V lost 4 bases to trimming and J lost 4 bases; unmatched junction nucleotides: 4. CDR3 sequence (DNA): TGCGCCAGCAGCCTAGCGGGGGGAAATTACAATGAGCAGTTCTTC. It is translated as CASSLAGGNYNEQFF. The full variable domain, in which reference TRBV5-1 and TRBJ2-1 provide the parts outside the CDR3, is KAGVTQTPRYLIKTRGQQVTLSCSPISGHRSVSWYQQTPGQGLQFLFEYFSETQRNKGNFPGRFSGRQFSNSRSEMNVSTLELGDSALYLCASSLAGGNYNEQFFGPGTRLTVL.

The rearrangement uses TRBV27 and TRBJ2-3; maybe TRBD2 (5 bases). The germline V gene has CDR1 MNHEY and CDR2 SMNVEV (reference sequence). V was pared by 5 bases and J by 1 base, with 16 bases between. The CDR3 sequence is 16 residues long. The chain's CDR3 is CASSARTPGGTDTQYF. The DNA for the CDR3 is TGTGCCAGCAGTGCGAGGACTCCTGGGGGCACAGATACGCAGTATTTT.

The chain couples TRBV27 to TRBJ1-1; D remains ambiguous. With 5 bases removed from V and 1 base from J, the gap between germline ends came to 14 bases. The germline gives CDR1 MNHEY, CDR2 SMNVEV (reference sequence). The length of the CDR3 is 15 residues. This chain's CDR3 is CASSQWRLRNTEAFF. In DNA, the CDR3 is TGTGCCAGCAGTCAGTGGAGGCTTCGGAACACTGAAGCTTTCTTT.

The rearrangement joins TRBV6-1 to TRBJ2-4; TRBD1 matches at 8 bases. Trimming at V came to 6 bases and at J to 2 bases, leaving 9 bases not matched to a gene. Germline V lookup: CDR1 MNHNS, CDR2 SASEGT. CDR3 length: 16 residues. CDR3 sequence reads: CASSMTGATSKNIQYF. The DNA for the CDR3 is TGTGCCAGCAGCATGACAGGGGCCACCTCCAAAAACATTCAGTACTTC.

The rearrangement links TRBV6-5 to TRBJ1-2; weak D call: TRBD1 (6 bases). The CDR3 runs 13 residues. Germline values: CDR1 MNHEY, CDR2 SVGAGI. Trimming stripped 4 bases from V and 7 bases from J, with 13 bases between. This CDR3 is CASSSAGAGGYTF. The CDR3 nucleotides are TGTGCCAGCAGTTCGGCGGGGGCAGGTGGCTACACCTTC.